The 10 T cell receptor beta chains below come from one sample, sequenced in a study of blood T cell repertoires in COVID-19. Sequenced by immunoSEQ multiplex PCR; TCRdb stores in-frame clones only, minus some. Counted here are tens of thousands of clones, more than 75% occurring once; the ten biggest clones make up about 9.4%. Sequences were obtained from peripheral blood. These receptors were collected from a man in his sixties with acute or convalescent COVID-19.

A single count supports this clone. The V gene is TRBV19, the J gene TRBJ2-4; 8 bases are shared with TRBD1. V gave up 8 bases and J gave up 0 bases; unmatched junction bases: 6. CDR3 length equals 15 residues. CDR1 and CDR2 from the germline V gene are LNHDA and SQIVND (reference sequence). In nucleotides, the CDR3 is TGTGCCAGTTTTGGACAGGGATTAGCCAAAAACATTCAGTACTTC. Translated, it gives CASFGQGLAKNIQYF.

The V gene is TRBV6-2 or TRBV6-3, the J gene TRBJ1-5, with D unclear. CDR3 length equals 14 residues. V gave up 0 bases and J gave up 1 base, with 4 bases separating them. Germline V gives CDR1 MNHEY, CDR2 SVGEGT. CDR3 loop: CASSYSASNQPQHF. In DNA, the CDR3 is TGTGCCAGCAGTTACTCGGCAAGCAATCAGCCCCAGCATTTT.

The chain couples TRBV28 to TRBJ2-3, with D maybe TRBD2 (6 bases). The CDR3 sequence is 16 residues long. With 7 bases removed from V and 1 base from J, the gap between germline ends came to 18 bases. Germline V CDR1 and CDR2: MDHEN, SYDVKM. This CDR3 is CASNRRSAGRTDTQYF. The CDR3 DNA sequence: TGTGCCAGCAACCGGCGCAGCGCGGGACGCACAGATACGCAGTATTTT.

The sample holds a few counts of this clone. This chain uses TRBV27 with TRBJ2-1; TRBD2 matches 8 bases. With V trimmed by 4 bases and J by 5 bases, 22 bases remained unmatched. Germline values: CDR1 MNHEY, CDR2 SMNVEV (reference sequence). The CDR3 has 20 residues. Here the CDR3 DNA reads TGTGCCAGCAGTTCCTTTAGGGCGGCGGGGGGCCCCTCCTACAACAATGAGCAGTTCTTC. It translates to CASSSFRAAGGPSYNNEQFF.

This chain connects TRBV15 to TRBJ2-2; D might be TRBD1 (5 bases). V lost 3 bases and J 4 bases, leaving 12 bases between the germline ends. Germline CDR1 and CDR2: LNHNV and YYDKDF (reference sequence). The CDR3 is 15 residues long. CDR3 coding DNA: TGTGCCACCAGCAGGGACCGACAGAGCACCGGGGAGCTGTTTTTT. Translated, it gives CATSRDRQSTGELFF.

The chain couples TRBV7-9 to TRBJ1-2, with TRBD1 as a possible D gene (5 bases). CDR3 length: 14 residues. The germline V gene has CDR1 SEHNR and CDR2 FQNEAQ (reference sequence). V dropped 1 base and J dropped 8 bases, with 14 bases sitting between them. The CDR3 is CASSLVTREEGYTF. DNA for the CDR3: TGTGCCAGCAGCTTAGTTACCAGGGAGGAAGGCTACACCTTC.

This clone has more than one count but fewer than ten. V and J are TRBV10-3 and TRBJ2-2, with 8 bases identical to TRBD1. This CDR3 region has 14 residues. Losses at the gene ends were 11 bases for V and 6 bases for J; bases not matched to a gene: 11. Germline loops: CDR1 ENHRY, CDR2 SYGVKD. CDR3 sequence reads: CASRAGGAPGELFF. CDR3 in DNA: TGTGCCTCCCGGGCAGGGGGCGCGCCCGGGGAGCTGTTTTTT.

CDR3 DNA sequence: TGTGCCACCAGCTTAGACAGGGAAAGAACCGGGGAGCTGTTTTTT. Its translation is CATSLDRERTGELFF. The gene calls are TRBV24-1 and TRBJ2-2; 7 bases map to TRBD1. The CDR3 length is 15 residues. Germline V CDR1 and CDR2: KGHDR, SFDVKD. The V gene end was trimmed by 7 bases and the J gene end by 5 bases; junction bases not matched to a gene: 9.

The chain links TRBV6-6 to TRBJ2-7; tentatively, D is TRBD2 (6 bases). Germline V CDR1 and CDR2: MNHNY, SVGAGI (reference sequence). The V gene lost 5 bases and the J gene lost 6 bases, with 14 bases spanning the gap. CDR3 length: 13 amino acids. Here the CDR3 reads CASSGGVHGEQYF. CDR3 sequence (DNA): TGTGCCAGCAGTGGCGGGGTACACGGCGAGCAGTACTTC.

The chain links TRBV18 to TRBJ1-1, with TRBD1 matching 11 bases. CDR1 and CDR2 (germline): KGHSH, LQKENI. The ends lost 6 bases at V and 8 bases at J; junction bases unmatched: 8. The CDR3 has 14 amino acids. The CDR3 is CASSLRDRGEEAFF. The CDR3 DNA reads as TGTGCCAGCTCTCTACGGGACAGGGGGGAGGAAGCTTTCTTT.